The table lists the clone carrying this T cell receptor beta chain with a count of one. The antigen is unknown. V shed 5 bases and J 1 base; nucleotides not matched to a gene: 3. CDR1 and CDR2 from the germline V gene are MDHEN and SYDVKM. The CDR3 is made up of 14 amino acids. This specimen belongs to a study of human T cells and chemical hapten exposure. Across the study: The patients were mostly female; they had alopecia areata, totalis or universalis. General observations from the study: TCRs above 1 in 1000 frequency did not change with DPC sensitization.

Each CDR3 protein is one row after TCRdb ran MiXCR on the RACE reads. The table records some 38,000 distinct CDR3 sequences, more than 8% of them present only once. As for time point: patch test 3, about 24 weeks after DPC sensitization. Noted treatment: therapeutic diphenylcyclopropenone sensitization with weekly scalp DPC. Whole blood that had not been fractionated was the source of extracted total RNA. The source is a man aged 45-65 years with alopecia areata. Some clones in this sample may be carry-over from other donors' samples. The chain has TRBV28 and TRBJ2-3; 7 bases are a match to TRBD1. The sample consisted of whole blood, taken in connection with sensitization to the hapten diphenylcyclopropenone (DPC). CDR3 loop: CASSTGTGTDTQYF. The CDR3 region has the DNA TGTGCCAGCAGTACCGGGACAGGCACAGATACGCAGTATTTT.